Presented here are 13 T cell receptor beta chains from one specimen sequenced in a study of siplizumab effects on memory and regulatory T cells. Measured with immunoSEQ multiplex PCR; TCRdb has only the in-frame clones, and not every one. The data contain about 50,000 clones, roughly 90% of them singletons. Source material: naive CD8+ T cells sorted from blood. These receptors all come from a human donor in good health.

The genes are TRBV19 and TRBJ2-1; 10 nucleotides match TRBD1. The trim removed 3 bases at V and 7 bases at J, leaving 6 bases unmatched. This CDR3 contains 15 residues. Germline CDR1 is LNHDA and CDR2 is SQIVND (reference sequence). CDR3 loop: CASSIRDRGGNEQFF. The DNA of the CDR3 is TGTGCCAGTAGTATTCGGGACAGGGGAGGGAATGAGCAGTTCTTC. Full variable domain (outside the CDR3, taken from reference TRBV19 and TRBJ2-1): DGGITQSPKYLFRKEGQNVTLSCEQNLNHDAMYWYRQDPGQGLRLIYYSQIVNDFQKGDIAEGYSVSREKKESFPLTVTSAQKNPTAFYLCASSIRDRGGNEQFFGPGTRLTVL.

Comment on this clone: Since the CDR3 does not end with the conserved phenylalanine or tryptophan, this likely comes from a read error. V usage is TRBV14 and J usage is TRBJ1-2, with D tentatively TRBD1 (5 bases). The CDR3 is made up of 15 amino acids. V lost 0 bases, J lost 3 bases, and 11 bases lay in between. The germline CDR1 and CDR2 sequences are SGHDN and FVKESK. CDR3 DNA sequence: TGTGCCAGCAGCCAAGATCGTAGGGGTTACTATGGCTACACCCTC. This encodes CASSQDRRGYYGYTL.

The chain is built from TRBV5-8 and TRBJ1-1; a possible D gene is TRBD1 (5 bases). This CDR3 has 15 residues. Between the trimmed V and J ends, which lost 4 bases and 0 bases, there was a span of 13 bases. Germline V lookup: CDR1 SGHTS, CDR2 YDEGEE. The CDR3 is CASSRGRYMNTEAFF. CDR3 in DNA: TGTGCCAGCAGCCGGGGCAGATATATGAACACTGAAGCTTTCTTT. Supplemented by reference TRBV5-8 and TRBJ1-1, the full variable domain reads EAGVTQSPTHLIKTRGQQATLRCSPISGHTSVYWYQQALGLGLQFLLWYDEGEERNRGNFPPRFSGRQFPNYSSELNVNALELEDSALYLCASSRGRYMNTEAFFGQGTRLTVV.

The chain combines TRBV13 with TRBJ2-3; the D is unclear. Germline lookup yields CDR1 PRHDT and CDR2 FYEKMQ (reference sequence). V gave up 0 bases and J gave up 5 bases, with 6 bases separating them. This CDR3 region has 13 residues. The CDR3 protein is CASSLGSQDTQYF. The CDR3 DNA sequence: TGTGCCAGCAGCTTAGGGAGCCAAGATACGCAGTATTTT.

The chain has TRBV4-1 and TRBJ2-4; TRBD1 or TRBD2 may be the D gene (5 bases each). The germline gives CDR1 MGHRA, CDR2 YSYEKL. The CDR3 extends over 15 amino acids. V was cut by 1 base and J by 1 base, with 8 bases left in between. CDR3 amino acids: CASSQVGDAKNIQYF. As DNA, the CDR3 is TGCGCCAGCAGCCAAGTCGGGGACGCCAAAAACATTCAGTACTTC.

The chain couples TRBV6-5 to TRBJ1-4; TRBD1 might be the D (6 bases). The CDR3 has 15 amino acids. The V end lost 5 bases, the J end lost 5 bases, and 15 bases lay between the germline ends. Looked up from germline, CDR1 is MNHEY and CDR2 is SVGAGI. The CDR3 DNA reads TGTGCCAGCAGTCTCCTGGACAGTACAAATGAAAAACTGTTTTTT. Translating it yields CASSLLDSTNEKLFF.

This chain joins TRBV29-1 and TRBJ2-7; D tentatively fits TRBD1 or TRBD2 (6 bases each). The CDR3 loop spans 14 amino acids. The germline gives CDR1 SQVTM, CDR2 ANQGSEA. Between the trimmed V and J ends, which lost 4 bases and 2 bases, there was a span of 15 bases. The CDR3: CSVVEGGVAYEQYF. The CDR3 region has the DNA TGCAGCGTTGTCGAGGGGGGAGTCGCCTACGAGCAGTACTTC.

V usage is TRBV5-1 and J usage is TRBJ1-1; the D gene is possibly TRBD1 (6 bases). The CDR3 extends over 14 amino acids. V was trimmed by 5 bases and J by 1 base, leaving 12 bases between them. From germline, CDR1 is SGHRS and CDR2 YFSETQ. The CDR3 coding sequence is TGCGCCAGCAGTGCAGGGGATAGGAACACTGAAGCTTTCTTT. It is translated as CASSAGDRNTEAFF.

This CDR3 reads CASSQDGDPGDQPQHF. The DNA of the CDR3 is TGCGCCAGCAGCCAAGACGGGGACCCAGGGGACCAGCCCCAGCATTTT. The V and J genes are TRBV4-1 and TRBJ1-5, with D perhaps matching TRBD1 (6 bases). The CDR3 is 16 amino acids. Germline CDR1 reads MGHRA; CDR2 reads YSYEKL. With 0 bases removed from V and 7 bases from J, the gap between germline ends came to 16 bases.

The chain joins TRBV14 to TRBJ2-7, with TRBD1 matching over 9 bases. With V trimmed by 5 bases and J by 4 bases, 6 bases remained unmatched. Germline values: CDR1 SGHDN, CDR2 FVKESK. The CDR3 length is 14 residues. The CDR3 here is CASSRLQGAYEQYF. CDR3 DNA: TGTGCCAGCAGCAGGCTACAGGGGGCTTACGAGCAGTACTTC.

J is TRBJ2-5 and V is TRBV6-5; D gene uncertain. Germline lookup yields CDR1 MNHEY and CDR2 SVGAGI. The CDR3 is made up of 16 amino acids. V was trimmed by 1 base and J by 0 bases, leaving 12 bases between them. The CDR3 DNA reads as TGTGCCAGCAGTTACTGGCCCACAGATTACCAAGAGACCCAGTACTTC. This gives the protein CASSYWPTDYQETQYF.

This clone was seen a single time. The gene calls are TRBV19 and TRBJ2-1, with D unclear. Germline V gene lookup returns CDR1 LNHDA and CDR2 SQIVND (reference sequence). Trimming took off 3 bases at V and 6 bases at J, with 9 bases between the two ends. The CDR3 has 13 residues. The CDR3 region is CASSILLLNEQFF. The CDR3 DNA reads TGTGCCAGTAGTATTCTCCTTCTCAATGAGCAGTTCTTC.

The rearrangement joins TRBV27 to TRBJ2-1, with 14 bases that match TRBD2. The V segment lost 2 bases and the J segment 7 bases; nucleotides outside the gene matches: 1. Germline CDR1 MNHEY, CDR2 SMNVEV (reference sequence). CDR3 length equals 15 residues. The CDR3 DNA reads as TGTGCCAGCAGTTTAGGGACTAGCGGGAGTAATGAGCAGTTCTTC. Translating it yields CASSLGTSGSNEQFF.